These 8 T cell receptor beta chains originate from one sample sequenced in a study of T cell responses to AZD1222 COVID-19 vaccine. Assay: immunoSEQ multiplex PCR; the TCRdb copy retains only in-frame clones and omits some. The sample contains over 150,000 clones, about 91% of which appear only once. The material sequenced was peripheral blood, taken on day 0 of MenACWY control vaccination. The receptor source for this set is an adult in good health.

The rearrangement joins TRBV2 to TRBJ2-1; TRBD1 aligns across 9 bases. CDR3 length: 14 residues. With 8 bases clipped from V and 9 bases from J, the junction kept 11 bases outside the gene matches. Germline CDR1 and CDR2: SNHLY and FYNNEI. CDR3 region: CASLPQGATGEQFF. The CDR3 region has the DNA TGTGCCAGCTTACCACAGGGGGCTACGGGTGAGCAGTTCTTC.

The chain uses TRBV11-3 and TRBJ2-5; D remains unclear. The CDR3 spans 14 residues. Germline V gene lookup returns CDR1 SGHNT and CDR2 YENEEA. Trimming shortened V by 6 bases and J by 1 base, and 12 bases separated the two germline ends. CDR3 sequence reads: CASSSRRSQETQYF. CDR3 bases: TGTGCCAGCAGTTCGCGCCGGAGCCAAGAGACCCAGTACTTC. Full variable domain (outside the CDR3, taken from reference TRBV11-3 and TRBJ2-5): EAGVVQSPRYKIIEKKQPVAFWCNPISGHNTLYWYLQNLGQGPELLIRYENEEAVDDSQLPKDRFSAERLKGVDSTLKIQPAELGDSAVYLCASSSRRSQETQYFGPGTRLLVL.

The rearrangement uses TRBV18 and TRBJ1-5; D unresolved. The V gene lost 4 bases and the J gene lost 1 base, with 5 bases spanning the gap. Germline CDR1 and CDR2: KGHSH and LQKENI. The CDR3 loop spans 13 amino acids. The CDR3 DNA sequence: TGTGCCAGCTCACTTGACAGCAATCAGCCCCAGCATTTT. Its translation is CASSLDSNQPQHF.

The chain employs TRBV5-1 and TRBJ2-7; 9 bases are shared with TRBD1. The CDR3 length is 17 residues. V shed 0 bases and J 2 bases; nucleotides not matched to a gene: 9. Germline CDR1 SGHRS, CDR2 YFSETQ. In DNA, the CDR3 is TGCGCCAGCAGCTTGGGGCCTCCGGGACAGGGTCCCTACGAGCAGTACTTC. This codes for CASSLGPPGQGPYEQYF.

Regarding this clone: This same CDR3 is encoded by further DNA sequences in the sample. The rearrangement joins TRBV9 to TRBJ2-5; D is possibly TRBD2 (6 bases). Trimming removed 0 bases at V and 5 bases at J, with 8 bases between. This CDR3 contains 13 residues. Per the germline V gene, CDR1 is SGDLS and CDR2 is YYNGEE. The CDR3 bases are TGTGCCAGCAGCGTAGGGGGGGAGGAGACCCAGTACTTC. Translation gives CASSVGGEETQYF.

The rearrangement joins TRBV30 to TRBJ2-7; possible D gene TRBD1, 6 bases. Per the germline V gene, CDR1 is GTSNPN and CDR2 is SVGIG (reference sequence). Trimming removed 5 bases from V and 1 base from J, with 9 bases in between. CDR3 size: 12 residues. The DNA for the CDR3 is TGTGCCTGGGGGGACAATTCCTACGAGCAGTACTTC. Residues: CAWGDNSYEQYF. Complete variable domain (other parts from reference TRBV30 and TRBJ2-7): SQTIHQWPATLVQPVGSPLSLECTVEGTSNPNLYWYRQAAGRGLQLLFYSVGIGQISSEVPQNLSASRPQDRQFILSSKKLLLSDSGFYLCAWGDNSYEQYFGPGTRLTVT.

In this sample, this clone turned up once. This chain connects TRBV24-1 to TRBJ2-7, with 8 bases aligning to TRBD2. V lost 9 bases to trimming and J lost 3 bases; unmatched junction nucleotides: 9. This CDR3 has 14 residues. Germline values: CDR1 KGHDR, CDR2 SFDVKD. CDR3 protein: CATSPAGAGYEQYF. The CDR3 coding sequence is TGTGCCACCTCCCCAGCGGGAGCAGGCTACGAGCAGTACTTC.

V gene TRBV6-5 combines with J gene TRBJ2-1; weak D call: TRBD2 (5 bases). This CDR3 comprises 15 residues. V shed 2 bases and J shed 0 bases, with 8 bases lying between them. CDR1 is MNHEY and CDR2 is SVGAGI in the germline V gene. The CDR3 loop reads CASSYMGSSYNEQFF. The CDR3, as DNA: TGTGCCAGCAGTTACATGGGGAGCTCCTACAATGAGCAGTTCTTC.